The 21 T cell receptor beta chains given below trace back to one sample, sequenced in a study of blood T cell repertoires in COVID-19. The table came from immunoSEQ multiplex PCR; TCRdb's copy has only in-frame clones and leaves some out. Altogether some 270,000 clones are present, approximately 83% being singletons, with the ten largest covering more than 3%. The material sequenced was PBMCs or T cells enriched from blood (not recorded which). The receptors derive from a man in his fifties or sixties who had recovered from COVID-19.

V usage is TRBV18 and J usage is TRBJ2-5; no clear D. The germline V gene has CDR1 KGHSH and CDR2 LQKENI. Between the trimmed V and J ends, which lost 3 bases and 4 bases, there was a span of 6 bases. This CDR3 comprises 12 residues. The CDR3 DNA follows: TGTGCCAGCTCACCGGGCCCAGAGACCCAGTACTTC. Translated, it gives CASSPGPETQYF.

The genes are TRBV7-8 and TRBJ1-4; 7 bases fit TRBD1. The junction had 6 bases not matched to a gene; V was cut back by 3 bases and J by 8 bases. Per the germline V gene, CDR1 is SGHVS and CDR2 is FQNEAQ. CDR3 length: 14 amino acids. CDR3 bases: TGTGCCAGCAGCTTTACGACAGGGAGCGAAAAACTGTTTTTT. Translating gives CASSFTTGSEKLFF. The whole variable domain, filled in from reference TRBV7-8 and TRBJ1-4, reads GAGVSQSPRYKVAKRGQDVALRCDPISGHVSLFWYQQALGQGPEFLTYFQNEAQLDKSGLPSDRFFAERPEGSVSTLKIQRTQQEDSAVYLCASSFTTGSEKLFFGSGTQLSVL.

The chain employs TRBV18 and TRBJ2-7, with a weak D call TRBD1 (7 bases). Germline V gene sequence: CDR1 KGHSH, CDR2 LQKENI. V shed 3 bases and J shed 0 bases, with 15 bases lying between them. This CDR3 is 16 amino acids long. The CDR3 spells CASSPQEGAISYEQYF. The CDR3 DNA reads TGTGCCAGCTCACCCCAGGAGGGGGCGATCTCCTACGAGCAGTACTTC. Together with reference TRBV18 and TRBJ2-7, the CDR3 gives the full variable domain: NAGVMQNPRHLVRRRGQEARLRCSPMKGHSHVYWYRQLPEEGLKFMVYLQKENIIDESGMPKERFSAEFPKEGPSILRIQQVVRGDSAAYFCASSPQEGAISYEQYFGPGTRLTVT.

The chain combines TRBV5-4 with TRBJ2-5; D unresolved. This CDR3 is 12 amino acids long. Trimming left V 2 bases short and J 2 bases short, with 4 bases between. Germline V gene sequence: CDR1 SGHNT, CDR2 YYREEE (reference sequence). CDR3 nucleotides: TGTGCCAGCAGCTTATCTCAAGAGACCCAGTACTTC. This gives the protein CASSLSQETQYF.

This chain uses TRBV28 with TRBJ2-7, with a weak D call TRBD2 (6 bases). CDR3 size: 17 residues. Trimming took 5 bases from V and 5 from J, leaving 25 bases between them. Germline V CDR1 and CDR2: MDHEN, SYDVKM. CDR3 sequence: CASSPLGGADPSNEQYF. The CDR3 bases are TGTGCCAGCAGTCCACTAGGCGGGGCAGACCCTAGCAACGAGCAGTACTTC.

The V call is TRBV27, the J call TRBJ1-6; TRBD1 matches 9 bases. J lost 7 bases, V lost 6 bases, and 7 bases had no gene match. The CDR3 is 15 amino acids. Looked up from germline, CDR1 is MNHEY and CDR2 is SMNVEV (reference sequence). The DNA of the CDR3 is TGTGCCAGCAGGACGCGGACAGGGGAAAATTCACCCCTCCACTTT. This gives the protein CASRTRTGENSPLHF.

The DNA of the CDR3 is TGTGCCAGCAGCCGAGAAGAGACCCAGTACTTC. It encodes CASSREETQYF. The V call is TRBV7-9, the J call TRBJ2-5; D unclear. The CDR3 runs to 11 residues. V lost 5 bases, J lost 3 bases, and 4 bases lay in between. The germline gives CDR1 SEHNR, CDR2 FQNEAQ (reference sequence).

This clone showed up many times. The rearrangement uses TRBV27 and TRBJ1-6, with 9 bases matching TRBD1. This CDR3 has 15 residues. Looked up from germline, CDR1 is MNHEY and CDR2 is SMNVEV (reference sequence). Trimming took 3 bases from V and 7 from J; bases not matched to a gene: 4. The CDR3 is CASSFEGQGNSPLHF. The DNA for the CDR3 is TGTGCCAGCAGTTTCGAGGGACAGGGAAATTCACCCCTCCACTTT.

This clone was counted once. The V call is TRBV6-1, the J call TRBJ1-2, with unresolved D. The V and J ends lost 1 base and 7 bases respectively, with 10 bases between them. The CDR3 spans 13 residues. The germline gives CDR1 MNHNS, CDR2 SASEGT. CDR3 sequence: CASSEGAAGGYTF. CDR3 DNA sequence: TGTGCCAGCAGTGAAGGTGCAGCAGGTGGCTACACCTTC.

V and J are TRBV27 and TRBJ2-7; TRBD1 aligns across 7 bases. J gave up 4 bases and V 11 bases, and 11 bases lay outside the gene matches. Germline CDR1 MNHEY, CDR2 SMNVEV (reference sequence). The CDR3 runs 13 residues. CDR3 region: CAADGQVEYEQYF. The CDR3 region has the DNA TGTGCCGCAGATGGACAGGTCGAATACGAGCAGTACTTC.

The chain links TRBV11-3 to TRBJ1-1, with D unclear. CDR1 and CDR2 from the germline V gene are SGHNT and YENEEA. The CDR3 contains 13 residues. Trimming cost V 3 bases and J 8 bases, with 13 bases left between them. The CDR3, as DNA: TGTGCCAGCAGCTTCCCGCCGGGATCGGAAGCTTTCTTT. It codes for CASSFPPGSEAFF.

The V and J genes are TRBV29-1 and TRBJ2-1; 7 bases match TRBD1. V was clipped by 4 bases and J by 6 bases; unmatched bases: 3. Germline V gene sequence: CDR1 SQVTM, CDR2 ANQGSEA. The length of the CDR3 is 12 residues. The CDR3 coding sequence is TGCAGCGTTGTAAGACAGGGCAATGAGCAGTTCTTC. This gives the protein CSVVRQGNEQFF.

The chain uses TRBV18 and TRBJ2-5; 10 positions match TRBD1. Trimming at V came to 2 bases and at J to 5 bases, leaving 5 bases not matched to a gene. The CDR3 covers 15 residues. Looked up from germline, CDR1 is KGHSH and CDR2 is LQKENI. The CDR3 protein is CASSPGTGAEETQYF. The CDR3 nucleotides read TGTGCCAGCTCACCAGGGACAGGGGCGGAGGAGACCCAGTACTTC.

The CDR3 region is CASSPEGLAGGAYEQYF. The CDR3 DNA is TGTGCCAGCTCACCGGAGGGACTAGCGGGGGGCGCCTACGAGCAGTACTTC. The chain has TRBV18 and TRBJ2-7; TRBD2 matches at 15 bases. CDR1 KGHSH and CDR2 LQKENI come from the germline V gene. V was pared by 3 bases and J by 2 bases, with 5 bases of the junction left unmatched. The CDR3 covers 17 residues.

This clone has just one count. The rearrangement links TRBV4-3 to TRBJ2-1, with D perhaps TRBD2 (6 bases). The CDR3 is made up of 17 amino acids. Trimming cost V 0 bases and J 2 bases, with 14 bases left between them. Germline V lookup: CDR1 LGHNA, CDR2 YSLEER. The CDR3 DNA follows: TGCGCCAGCAGCCAAGAATCCCTAGCGTACACCTACAATGAGCAGTTCTTC. As protein: CASSQESLAYTYNEQFF.

J is TRBJ2-1 and V is TRBV19, with 13 bases matching TRBD2. The CDR3 loop spans 16 amino acids. V was pared by 8 bases and J by 9 bases, with 13 bases of the junction left unmatched. The V gene's germline CDR1 is LNHDA and CDR2 SQIVND (reference sequence). DNA for the CDR3: TGTGCCAGTCATCCGGGACTAGCGGGAAGGGGGGGTGAGCAGTTCTTC. Protein: CASHPGLAGRGGEQFF.

The chain links TRBV5-4 to TRBJ1-1; no definite D call. The germline CDR1 and CDR2 sequences are SGHNT and YYREEE (reference sequence). This CDR3 region has 11 residues. Trimming took off 9 bases at V and 1 base at J, with 7 bases between the two ends. The chain's CDR3 is CATAGNTEAFF. CDR3 nucleotides: TGTGCCACCGCAGGGAACACTGAAGCTTTCTTT.

J is TRBJ2-7 and V is TRBV3-1 (or the pseudogene TRBV3-2), with TRBD2 identical over 7 bases. Germline CDR1 and CDR2: LGHDT and YNNKEL (reference sequence). V lost 4 bases and J lost 3; bases outside the gene matches: 3. The CDR3 contains 13 residues. CDR3: CASSLRGIYEQYF. The CDR3 DNA follows: TGTGCCAGCAGCCTGCGGGGGATCTACGAGCAGTACTTC.

This clone was seen just once. This same CDR3 is encoded by further DNA sequences in the sample. This chain uses TRBV5-6 with TRBJ1-6; 8 bases agree with TRBD1. The V and J ends lost 2 bases and 6 bases, in that order; junction bases with no gene match: 4. The germline CDR1 and CDR2 sequences are SGHDT and YYEEEE. The CDR3 covers 15 residues. The CDR3 DNA reads as TGTGCCAGCAGCTTCCGGGACAGGCTTAATTCACCCCTCCACTTT. Translation: CASSFRDRLNSPLHF.

This clone was picked up a small number of times. The genes are TRBV2 and TRBJ1-6, with D possibly TRBD1 on 5 matching bases. Trimming removed 6 bases at V and 10 bases at J, with 19 bases between. CDR1 and CDR2 (germline): SNHLY, FYNNEI. The CDR3 extends over 15 amino acids. Here the CDR3 DNA reads TGTGCCAGCAGCGGGGCTGGCACCGGGGGATCACCCCTCCACTTT. Translation: CASSGAGTGGSPLHF.

J is TRBJ1-2 and V is TRBV6-6; D remains unclear. Germline CDR1 and CDR2: MNHNY and SVGAGI (reference sequence). This CDR3 spans 16 amino acids. V was clipped by 5 bases and J by 2 bases, with 18 bases between them. CDR3 sequence reads: CASSASHVGGNYGYTF. CDR3 DNA sequence: TGTGCCAGCAGTGCCTCCCACGTGGGAGGGAACTATGGCTACACCTTC.